These 5 T cell receptor beta chains share one sample of origin, sequenced in a study of regulatory T cells in long-lasting Graves disease. Time point here: newly diagnosed GD, antithyroid drugs for less than 3 months. RNA isolated from PBMCs was used to make the TCR library. With iRepertoire HTBI primers and Arm-PCR of CDR3 regions, TCR beta libraries were built. TCRdb fed the multiplex PCR reads into MiXCR, producing one record per CDR3 protein. The sample records roughly 500,000 distinct CDR3 sequences, roughly 12% being singletons. The same data also went into a second study, on T cells in Graves' hyperthyroidism and ophthalmopathy.

The starting material was peripheral blood mononuclear cells (PBMCs), obtained at new diagnosis, from a patient treated with antithyroid drugs. The receptors derive from a man aged 25 to 40 with Graves disease.

This clonotype has ten or more counts. This chain links TRBV27 with TRBJ1-4; D is ambiguous. CDR1 is MNHEY, CDR2 SMNVEV, per germline (reference sequence). V was pared by 3 bases and J by 9 bases, with 14 bases between. CDR3 length: 14 residues. CDR3 in amino acids: CASSFGVGDQKLFF. In nucleotides, the CDR3 is TGTGCCAGCAGTTTCGGGGTTGGGGATCAAAAACTGTTTTTT. The full variable domain, rest sourced from reference TRBV27 and TRBJ1-4, is EAQVTQNPRYLITVTGKKLTVTCSQNMNHEYMSWYRQDPGLGLRQIYYSMNVEVTDKGDVPEGYKVSRKEKRNFPLILESPSPNQTSLYFCASSFGVGDQKLFFGSGTQLSVL.

At least ten counts were recorded for this clonotype. This chain uses TRBV20-1 with TRBJ2-1, with 11 bases lining up with TRBD2. The V gene end was trimmed by 3 bases and the J gene end by 9 bases; junction bases not matched to a gene: 7. The CDR3 totals 14 residues. Germline V gives CDR1 DFQATT, CDR2 SNEGSKA (reference sequence). The CDR3 DNA follows: TGCAGTGCTAGCCCTAGCGGGAGGCTTAGTGAGCAGTTCTTC. Translation gives CSASPSGRLSEQFF.

Remarks on this clonotype: This clone may be a read error of a much larger clone one base away. The gene calls are TRBV2 and TRBJ2-7; no clear D. The CDR3 covers 13 residues. Per the germline V gene, CDR1 is SNHLY and CDR2 is FYNNEI. V was cut by 7 bases and J by 2 bases, with 12 bases left in between. The CDR3 DNA reads as TGTGCCAGCAATGGGCCTCCCACCTACGAGCAGTACTTC. Translation gives CASNGPPTYEQYF.

With regard to this clonotype: This likely reflects a read error, since a far larger clone is one base away. This rearrangement joins TRBV30 to TRBJ2-5; D not resolved. Near its end, the DNA agrees better with TRBJ2-1, so the J call may be wrong. The CDR3 runs 11 residues. The germline CDR1 and CDR2 sequences are GTSNPN and SVGIG (reference sequence). Written as DNA, the CDR3 is TGTGCCTGGAGTGTACCCCCTTCGCAGTTCTTC. Its translation: CAWSVPPSQFF.

This clonotype was detected only a few times. Just one base apart from a much larger clone, this may be a read error. The CDR3 bases are TGTGCCAGCAGCTTGCGGGTCAATGAGCAGTTCTTC. Its protein is CASSLRVNEQFF. The chain couples TRBV5-5 to TRBJ2-1; D uncertain. This CDR3 spans 12 amino acids. The germline V gene encodes CDR1 SGHKS and CDR2 YYEKEE (reference sequence). The V end lost 1 base, the J end lost 6 bases, and 5 bases lay between the germline ends.